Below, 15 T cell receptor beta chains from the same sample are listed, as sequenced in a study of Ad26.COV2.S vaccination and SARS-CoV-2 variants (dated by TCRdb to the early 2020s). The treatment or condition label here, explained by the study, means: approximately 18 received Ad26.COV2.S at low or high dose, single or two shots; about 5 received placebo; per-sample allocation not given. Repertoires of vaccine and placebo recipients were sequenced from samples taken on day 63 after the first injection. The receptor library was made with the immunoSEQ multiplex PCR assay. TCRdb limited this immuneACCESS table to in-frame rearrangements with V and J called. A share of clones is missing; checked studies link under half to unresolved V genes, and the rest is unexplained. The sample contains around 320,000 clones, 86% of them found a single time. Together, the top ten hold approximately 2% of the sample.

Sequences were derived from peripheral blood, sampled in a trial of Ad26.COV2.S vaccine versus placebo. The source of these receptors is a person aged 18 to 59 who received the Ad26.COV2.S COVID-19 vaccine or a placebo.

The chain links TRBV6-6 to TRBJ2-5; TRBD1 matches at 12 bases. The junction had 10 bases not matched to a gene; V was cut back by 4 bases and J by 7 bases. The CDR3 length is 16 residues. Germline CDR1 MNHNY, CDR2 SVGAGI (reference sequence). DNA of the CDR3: TGTGCCAGCAGTTTTCCGGGACAGGGGGCGGTATTGACCCAGTACTTC. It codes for CASSFPGQGAVLTQYF.

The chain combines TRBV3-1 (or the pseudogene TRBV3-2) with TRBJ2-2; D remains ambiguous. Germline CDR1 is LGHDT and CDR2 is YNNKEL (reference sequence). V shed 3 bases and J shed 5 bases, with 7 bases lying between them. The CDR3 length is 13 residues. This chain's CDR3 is CASSQLMTGELFF. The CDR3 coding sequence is TGTGCCAGCAGCCAGTTAATGACCGGGGAGCTGTTTTTT.

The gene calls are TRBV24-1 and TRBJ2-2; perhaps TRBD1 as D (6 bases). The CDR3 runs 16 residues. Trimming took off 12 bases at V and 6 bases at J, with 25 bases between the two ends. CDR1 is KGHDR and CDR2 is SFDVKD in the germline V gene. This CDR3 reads CAPYNNDRYRAGELFF. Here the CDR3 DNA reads TGTGCCCCCTATAACAATGACAGGTATCGGGCCGGGGAGCTGTTTTTT.

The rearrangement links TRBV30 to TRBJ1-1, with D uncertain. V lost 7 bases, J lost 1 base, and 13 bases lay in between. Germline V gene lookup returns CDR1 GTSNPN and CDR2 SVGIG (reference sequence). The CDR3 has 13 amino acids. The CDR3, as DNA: TGTGCCTCTGTAACCTCGGGGAACACTGAAGCTTTCTTT. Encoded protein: CASVTSGNTEAFF.

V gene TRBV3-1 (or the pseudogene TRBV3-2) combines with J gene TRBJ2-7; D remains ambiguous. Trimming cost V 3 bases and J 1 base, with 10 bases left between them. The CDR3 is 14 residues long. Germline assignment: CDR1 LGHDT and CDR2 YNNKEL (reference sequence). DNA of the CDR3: TGTGCCAGCAGCCAGGATATCTTTTCCTACGAGCAGTACTTC. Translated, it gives CASSQDIFSYEQYF.

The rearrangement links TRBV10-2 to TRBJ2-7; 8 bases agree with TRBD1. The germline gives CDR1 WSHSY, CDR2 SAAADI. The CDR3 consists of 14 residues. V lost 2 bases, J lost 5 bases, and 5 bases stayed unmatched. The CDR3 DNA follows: TGCGCCAGCAGTGAGGGACAGGGTTTACACGAGCAGTACTTC. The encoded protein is CASSEGQGLHEQYF.

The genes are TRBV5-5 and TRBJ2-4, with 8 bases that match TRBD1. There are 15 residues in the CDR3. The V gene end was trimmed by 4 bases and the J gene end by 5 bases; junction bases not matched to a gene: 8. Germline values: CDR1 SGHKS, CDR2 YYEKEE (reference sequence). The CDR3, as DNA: TGTGCCAGCAGCCCGGGGCCGGGACAGGAAAACATTCAGTACTTC. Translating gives CASSPGPGQENIQYF.

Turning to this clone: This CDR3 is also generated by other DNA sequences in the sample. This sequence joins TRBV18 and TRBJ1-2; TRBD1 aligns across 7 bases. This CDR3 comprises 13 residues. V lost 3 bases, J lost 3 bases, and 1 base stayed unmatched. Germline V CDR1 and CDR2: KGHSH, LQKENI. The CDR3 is CASSPGTDYGYTF. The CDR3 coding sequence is TGTGCCAGCTCACCCGGGACAGACTATGGCTACACCTTC.

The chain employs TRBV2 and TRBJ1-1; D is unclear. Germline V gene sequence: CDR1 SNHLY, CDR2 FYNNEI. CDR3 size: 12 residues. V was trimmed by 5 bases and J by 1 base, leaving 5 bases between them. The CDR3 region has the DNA TGTGCCAGCAGTCGTCGGAACACTGAAGCTTTCTTT. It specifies CASSRRNTEAFF.

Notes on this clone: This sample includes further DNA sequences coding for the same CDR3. DNA of the CDR3: TGTGCCAGCAGCTCCTCCCGGAGGAGCAATCAGCCCCAGCATTTT. This translates into CASSSSRRSNQPQHF. The chain employs TRBV11-3 and TRBJ1-5; D not resolved. CDR1 and CDR2 (germline): SGHNT, YENEEA. The CDR3 extends over 15 amino acids. With 4 bases removed from V and 1 base from J, the gap between germline ends came to 11 bases. Together with reference TRBV11-3 and TRBJ1-5, the CDR3 gives the full variable domain: EAGVVQSPRYKIIEKKQPVAFWCNPISGHNTLYWYLQNLGQGPELLIRYENEEAVDDSQLPKDRFSAERLKGVDSTLKIQPAELGDSAVYLCASSSSRRSNQPQHFGDGTRLSIL.

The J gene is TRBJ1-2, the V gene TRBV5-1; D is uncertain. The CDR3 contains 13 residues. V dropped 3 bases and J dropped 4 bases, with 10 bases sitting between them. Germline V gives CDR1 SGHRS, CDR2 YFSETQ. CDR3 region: CASSSETGYGYTF. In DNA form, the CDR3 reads TGCGCCAGCAGCTCCGAGACGGGCTATGGCTACACCTTC. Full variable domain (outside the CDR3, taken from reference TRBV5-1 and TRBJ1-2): KAGVTQTPRYLIKTRGQQVTLSCSPISGHRSVSWYQQTPGQGLQFLFEYFSETQRNKGNFPGRFSGRQFSNSRSEMNVSTLELGDSALYLCASSSETGYGYTFGSGTRLTVV.

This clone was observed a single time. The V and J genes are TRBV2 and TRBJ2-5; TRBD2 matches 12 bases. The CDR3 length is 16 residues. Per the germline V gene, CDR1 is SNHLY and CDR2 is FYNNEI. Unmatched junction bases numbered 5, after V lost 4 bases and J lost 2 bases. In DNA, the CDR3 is TGTGCCAGCAGTGCGCGACTAGCGGGAGTTCAAGAGACCCAGTACTTC. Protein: CASSARLAGVQETQYF.

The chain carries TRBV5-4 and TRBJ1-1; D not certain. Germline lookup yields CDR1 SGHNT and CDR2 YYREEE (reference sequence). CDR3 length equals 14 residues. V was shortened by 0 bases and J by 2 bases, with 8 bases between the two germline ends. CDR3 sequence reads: CASSLAVTNTEAFF. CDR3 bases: TGTGCCAGCAGCTTGGCCGTAACCAACACTGAAGCTTTCTTT.

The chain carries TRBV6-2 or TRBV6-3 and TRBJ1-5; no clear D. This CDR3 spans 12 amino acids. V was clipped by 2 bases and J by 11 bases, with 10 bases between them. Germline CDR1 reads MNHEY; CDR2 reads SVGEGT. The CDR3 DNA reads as TGTGCCAGCAGTTACAATTCGCGGGCCCAGCATTTT. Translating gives CASSYNSRAQHF.

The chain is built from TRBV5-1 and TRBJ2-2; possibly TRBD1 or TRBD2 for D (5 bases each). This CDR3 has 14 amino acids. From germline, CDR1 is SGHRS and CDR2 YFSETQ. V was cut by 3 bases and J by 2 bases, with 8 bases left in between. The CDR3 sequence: CASSSGTNTGELFF. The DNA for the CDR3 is TGCGCCAGCAGCTCCGGGACCAACACCGGGGAGCTGTTTTTT.